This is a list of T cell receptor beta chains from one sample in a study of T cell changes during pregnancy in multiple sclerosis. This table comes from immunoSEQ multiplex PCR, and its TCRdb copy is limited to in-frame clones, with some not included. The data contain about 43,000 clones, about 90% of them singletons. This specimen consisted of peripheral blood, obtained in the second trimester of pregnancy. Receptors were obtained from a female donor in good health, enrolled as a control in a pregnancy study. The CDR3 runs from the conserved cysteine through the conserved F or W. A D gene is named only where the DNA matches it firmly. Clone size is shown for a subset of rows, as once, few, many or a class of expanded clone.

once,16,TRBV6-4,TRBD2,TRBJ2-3,TGTGCCAGCAGTGACTCGGCTAGCGGGGACACAGATACGCAGTATTTT,CASSDSASGDTDTQYF
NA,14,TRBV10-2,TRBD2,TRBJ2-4,TGCGCCATTTCCCGGGGGGGCTCAAAAAACATTCAGTACTTC,CAISRGGSKNIQYF
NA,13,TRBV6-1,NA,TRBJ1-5,TGTGCCGGGCGACAGACTAGCAATCAGCCCCAGCATTTT,CAGRQTSNQPQHF
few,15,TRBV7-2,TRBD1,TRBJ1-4,TGTGCCAGCAGCTACCGGGACAGCACTAATGAAAAACTGTTTTTT,CASSYRDSTNEKLFF
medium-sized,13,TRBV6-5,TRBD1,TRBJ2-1,TGTGCCAGCAGTTCAGGGGGCTATAGTGAGCAGTTCTTC,CASSSGGYSEQFF
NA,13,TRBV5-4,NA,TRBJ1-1,TGTGCCAGCAGCTCGGGGGGGGCCGCTGAAGCTTTCTTT,CASSSGGAAEAFF
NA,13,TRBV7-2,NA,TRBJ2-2,TGTGCCAGCAGCTTAGCCGGGATCGGGGAGCTGTTTTTT,CASSLAGIGELFF
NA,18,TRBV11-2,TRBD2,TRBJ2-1,TGTGCCAGCAGCTCGTTATCTAGCGGAGGAGGGAAAGGGAAGGAGCAGTTCTTC,CASSSLSSGGGKGKEQFF
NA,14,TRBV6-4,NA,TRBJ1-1,TGTGCCAGCAGTGAAACAGGGCGGAACACTGAAGCTTTCTTT,CASSETGRNTEAFF
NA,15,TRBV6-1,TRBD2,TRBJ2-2,TGTGCCAGCAGCAGACTAGCGGGAGAAGCCGGGGAGCTGTTTTTT,CASSRLAGEAGELFF
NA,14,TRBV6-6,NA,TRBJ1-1,TGTGCCAGCAGCTTCTTGCGGGGAATCATGACAGCTTTCTTT,CASSFLRGIMTAFF
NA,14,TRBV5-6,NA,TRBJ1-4,TGTGCCAGCAGAGACAGAGCAACTAATGAAAAACTGTTTTTT,CASRDRATNEKLFF
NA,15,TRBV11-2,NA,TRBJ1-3,TGTGCCAGCAGCCCCGGACTTTCCTCTGGAAACACCATATATTTT,CASSPGLSSGNTIYF
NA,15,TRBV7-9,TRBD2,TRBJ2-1,TGTGCCAGCAGCTTAGGACTAGCCGTAGGCAATGAGCAGTTCTTC,CASSLGLAVGNEQFF
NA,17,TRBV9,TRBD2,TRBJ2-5,TGTGCCAGCAGCGTCCTCACGGGGGCTAGCGGGCAAGAGACCCAGTACTTC,CASSVLTGASGQETQYF
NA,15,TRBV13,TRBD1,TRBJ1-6,TGTGCCAGCAGCTCCGGACAGGGGGGGAATTCACCCCTCCACTTT,CASSSGQGGNSPLHF
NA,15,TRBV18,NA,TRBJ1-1,TGTGCCAGCTCACCACCGGGGGGATTGGGCACTGAAGCTTTCTTT,CASSPPGGLGTEAFF
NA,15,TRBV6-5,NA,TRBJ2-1,TGTGCCAGCAGTTCGGTGGGGGCGGCTTACAATGAGCAGTTCTTC,CASSSVGAAYNEQFF
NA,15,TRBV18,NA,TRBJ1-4,TGTGCCAGCTCCCCCGCTTACAGGGAATTTGAAAAACTGTTTTTT,CASSPAYREFEKLFF
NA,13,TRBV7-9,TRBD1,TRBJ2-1,TGTGCCAGCAGAAGGGACAGGCGAAATGAGCAGTTCTTC,CASRRDRRNEQFF
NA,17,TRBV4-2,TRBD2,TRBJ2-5,TGTGCCAGCAGCCAAGAACGGGGTAGCGGGGGGACGGAGACCCAGTACTTC,CASSQERGSGGTETQYF
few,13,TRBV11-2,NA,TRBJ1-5,TGTGCCAGCAGCTTAGGGGCAGGCCAGCCCCAGCATTTT,CASSLGAGQPQHF
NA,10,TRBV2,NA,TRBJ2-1,TGTGCCAGCAGGGTAAGCGAGCAGTTCTTC,CASRVSEQFF
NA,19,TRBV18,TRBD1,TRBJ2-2,TGTGCCAGCTCACCCCGGGGACAGGGCCAGGTCGCGAACACCGGGGAGCTGTTTTTT,CASSPRGQGQVANTGELFF
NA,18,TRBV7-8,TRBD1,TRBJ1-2,TGTGCCAGCAGCCCCCTCCGAGGACAGGGGGCGGCTAACTATGGCTACACCTTC,CASSPLRGQGAANYGYTF
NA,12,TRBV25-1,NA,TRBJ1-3,TGTGCCAGCAGTCCGACAGAAAGCACCATATATTTT,CASSPTESTIYF
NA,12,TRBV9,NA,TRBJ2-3,TGTGCCAGCAGCGCCTACACAGATACGCAGTATTTT,CASSAYTDTQYF
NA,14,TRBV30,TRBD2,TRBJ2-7,TGTGCCTGGAGGGACCGGGACTACCCTGGGGAGCAGTACTTC,CAWRDRDYPGEQYF